This T cell receptor beta chain was profiled in a study of T cells after yellow fever vaccination. A single record per CDR3 protein comes from TCRdb applying MiXCR to the 5' RACE reads. Of 310,000 or so distinct CDR3 sequences listed, around 6.8% are singletons. The CDR3 totals 13 residues. Germline lookup yields CDR1 DFQATT and CDR2 SNEGSKA (reference sequence). Trimming cost V 7 bases and J 3 bases, with 16 bases left between them. As regards this clonotype: Its antigen is undetermined.

Whole-study findings and limits: Most primary-vaccination clones recurred post-booster (roughly 96% CD4, around 88% CD8). A faster peak, day 5 versus 15, was reached by the weaker secondary response.

The receptor's source is a man between 18 and 35 years old who received the YFV17D yellow fever vaccine. Sequenced material: PBMCs, taken roughly seven weeks after the first yellow fever vaccination. The V call is TRBV20-1, the J call TRBJ2-7; maybe TRBD2 (5 bases). CDR3 DNA: TGCAGTGGACAAAGAGTAGCGCTCTACGAGCAGTACTTC. It specifies CSGQRVALYEQYF.